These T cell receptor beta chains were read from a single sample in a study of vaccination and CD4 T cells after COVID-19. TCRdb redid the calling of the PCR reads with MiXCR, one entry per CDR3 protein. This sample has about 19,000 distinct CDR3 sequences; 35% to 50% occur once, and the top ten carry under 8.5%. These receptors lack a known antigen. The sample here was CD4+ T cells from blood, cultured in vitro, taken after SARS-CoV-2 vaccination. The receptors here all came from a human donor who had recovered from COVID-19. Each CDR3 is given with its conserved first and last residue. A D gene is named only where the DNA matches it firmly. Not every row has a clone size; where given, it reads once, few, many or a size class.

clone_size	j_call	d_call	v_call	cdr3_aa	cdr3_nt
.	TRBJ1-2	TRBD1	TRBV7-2	CASSKTGTGANNYGYTF	TGTGCCAGCAGCAAAACCGGGACAGGGGCAAATAACTATGGCTACACCTTC
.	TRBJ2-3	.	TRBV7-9	CASSLVGGGTDTQYF	TGTGCCAGCAGCTTAGTCGGGGGAGGCACAGATACGCAGTATTTT
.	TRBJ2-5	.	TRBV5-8	CASRLLTSRTQYF	TGTGCCAGCAGACTCTTGACCAGCCGGACCCAGTACTTC
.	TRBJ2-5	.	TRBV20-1	CSARVAVQETQYF	TGCAGTGCTAGAGTAGCGGTCCAAGAGACCCAGTACTTC
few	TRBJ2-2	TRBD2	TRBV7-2	CASSPWTRQTGELFF	TGTGCCAGCAGCCCGTGGACTAGACAAACCGGGGAGCTGTTTTTT
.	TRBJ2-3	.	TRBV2	CASSEGGPQYF	TGTGCCAGCAGTGAAGGTGGTCCGCAGTATTTT
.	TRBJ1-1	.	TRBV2	CASSRANTEAFF	TGTGCCAGCAGTCGGGCGAACACTGAAGCTTTCTTT
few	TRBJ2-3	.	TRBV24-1	CATSSSVTDTQYF	TGTGCCACCAGTTCATCGGTTACAGATACGCAGTATTTT
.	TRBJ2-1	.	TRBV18	CASSSEYEQFF	TGTGCCAGCTCATCTGAGTATGAGCAGTTCTTC
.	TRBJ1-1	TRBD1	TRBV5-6	CASSFGTVGTEAFF	TGTGCCAGCAGCTTCGGGACAGTGGGCACTGAAGCTTTCTTT
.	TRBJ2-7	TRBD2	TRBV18	CASSPLSGRALEQYF	TGTGCCAGCTCACCTCTAAGCGGGAGGGCCCTCGAGCAGTACTTC
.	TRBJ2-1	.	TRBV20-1	CSARDYRNGLDLEQFF	TGCAGTGCTAGAGATTATAGGAACGGGCTAGACCTTGAGCAGTTCTTC
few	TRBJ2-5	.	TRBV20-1	CSARAAGTETQYF	TGCAGTGCTAGAGCGGCAGGGACAGAGACCCAGTACTTC
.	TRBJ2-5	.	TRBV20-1	CSARYGGQETQYF	TGCAGTGCTAGATACGGGGGCCAAGAGACCCAGTACTTC
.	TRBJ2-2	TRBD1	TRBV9	CASSVLGQGTGELFF	TGTGCCAGCAGCGTGTTGGGACAGGGGACCGGGGAGCTGTTTTTT
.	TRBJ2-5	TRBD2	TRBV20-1	CSARWIAGEETQYF	TGCAGTGCTAGGTGGATAGCGGGGGAAGAGACCCAGTACTTC
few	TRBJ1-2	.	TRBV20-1	CSAPGSNAF	TGCAGTGCTCCAGGGTCGAACGCCTTC
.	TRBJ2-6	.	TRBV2	CASSDGQGTGANVLTF	TGTGCCAGCAGTGACGGGCAGGGTACAGGGGCCAACGTCCTGACTTTC
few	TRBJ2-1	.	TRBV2	CASSEGGYNEQFF	TGTGCCAGCAGTGAAGGGGGGTACAATGAGCAGTTCTTC
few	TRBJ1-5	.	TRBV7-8	CASSLGLGSPTSNQPQHF	TGTGCCAGCAGCTTAGGATTAGGGTCCCCTACTAGCAATCAGCCCCAGCATTTT
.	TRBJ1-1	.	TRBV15	CATSRDTANTEAFF	TGTGCCACCAGCAGAGATACGGCTAACACTGAAGCTTTCTTT
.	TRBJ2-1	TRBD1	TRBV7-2	CASLRDRGAEQFF	TGTGCCAGCCTCCGGGACAGGGGTGCTGAGCAGTTCTTC
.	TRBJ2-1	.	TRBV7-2	CASSLVAGQTYNEQFF	TGTGCCAGCAGCTTAGTCGCGGGACAGACCTACAATGAGCAGTTCTTC
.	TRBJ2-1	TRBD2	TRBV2	CASKALAGVFDNEQFF	TGTGCCAGCAAAGCTCTAGCGGGGGTTTTCGACAATGAGCAGTTCTTC
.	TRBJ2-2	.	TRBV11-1	CASSLDGVTGELFF	TGTGCCAGCAGCTTAGACGGCGTTACCGGGGAGCTGTTTTTT
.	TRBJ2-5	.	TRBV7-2	CASSFPGTVVKETQYF	TGTGCCAGCAGCTTTCCCGGGACGGTGGTCAAGGAGACCCAGTACTTC
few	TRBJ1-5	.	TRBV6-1	CASSGRNQPQHF	TGTGCCAGCAGTGGTAGGAATCAGCCCCAGCATTTT
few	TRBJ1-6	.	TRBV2	CASSERQAINSPLHF	TGTGCCAGCAGTGAACGGCAGGCTATTAATTCACCCCTCCACTTT
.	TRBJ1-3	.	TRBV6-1	CASSDGGGNTIYF	TGTGCCAGCAGTGACGGGGGAGGAAACACCATATATTTT
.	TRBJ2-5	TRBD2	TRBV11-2	CASSARFSGGKETQYF	TGTGCCAGCAGCGCCAGATTTTCGGGGGGAAAGGAGACCCAGTACTTC
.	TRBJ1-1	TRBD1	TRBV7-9	CASSLGTTGLNTEAFF	TGTGCCAGCAGCTTAGGAACGACAGGGCTGAACACTGAAGCTTTCTTT
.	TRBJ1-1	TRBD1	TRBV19	CASSPGQGPLGTEAFF	TGTGCCAGTAGTCCGGGACAGGGGCCCCTTGGGACTGAAGCTTTCTTT
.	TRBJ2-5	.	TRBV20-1	CSAPAGFPRETQYF	TGCAGTGCTCCCGCGGGGTTCCCACGAGAGACCCAGTACTTC
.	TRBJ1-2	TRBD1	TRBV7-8	CASSLPQGAPNYGYTF	TGTGCCAGCAGCTTACCACAGGGGGCCCCTAACTATGGCTACACCTTC
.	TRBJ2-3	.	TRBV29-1	CSVATSTDTQYF	TGCAGCGTGGCCACTAGCACAGATACGCAGTATTTT
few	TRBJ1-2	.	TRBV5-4	CASSLVSGRFYGYTF	TGTGCCAGCAGCTTGGTGTCCGGCAGATTCTATGGCTACACCTTC
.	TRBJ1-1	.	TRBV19	CASSIAANTEAFF	TGTGCCAGTAGTATAGCTGCGAACACTGAAGCTTTCTTT
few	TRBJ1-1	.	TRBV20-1	CSASSPNIETEAFF	TGCAGTGCTAGCTCCCCCAACATAGAAACTGAAGCTTTCTTT
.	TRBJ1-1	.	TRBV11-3	CASSLGPIHTEAFF	TGTGCCAGCAGCTTAGGACCGATTCACACTGAAGCTTTCTTT
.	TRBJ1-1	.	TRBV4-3	CASSQEGWDRAEAFF	TGCGCCAGCAGCCAAGAGGGGTGGGATCGGGCTGAAGCTTTCTTT
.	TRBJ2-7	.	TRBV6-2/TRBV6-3	CASSYSKGTYSYEQYF	TGTGCCAGCAGTTACTCGAAGGGGACATACTCCTACGAGCAGTACTTC
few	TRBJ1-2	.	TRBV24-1	CATRIQPGEKRPYGYTF	TGTGCCACCAGAATACAGCCAGGCGAGAAACGACCATATGGCTACACCTTC
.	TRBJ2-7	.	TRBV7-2	CASSLKYEQYF	TGTGCCAGCAGCTTAAAATACGAGCAGTACTTC
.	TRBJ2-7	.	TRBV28	CASQSSTYEQYF	TGTGCCAGCCAGAGTTCTACGTACGAGCAGTACTTC
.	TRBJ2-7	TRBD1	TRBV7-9	CASSLVGTARSYEQYF	TGTGCCAGCAGCTTAGTCGGGACAGCTAGGAGTTACGAGCAGTACTTC
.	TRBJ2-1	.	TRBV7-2	CASSSAASGYNEQFF	TGTGCCAGCAGCTCCGCGGCGTCGGGTTACAATGAGCAGTTCTTC
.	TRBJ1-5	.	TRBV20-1	CSATPGDQPQHF	TGCAGTGCAACCCCAGGGGATCAGCCCCAGCATTTT
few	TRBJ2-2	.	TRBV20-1	CSAMSDGNTGELFF	TGCAGTGCCATGTCGGACGGGAACACCGGGGAGCTGTTTTTT
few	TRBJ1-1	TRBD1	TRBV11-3	CASSPRQGNTEAFF	TGTGCCAGCAGCCCAAGACAGGGGAACACTGAAGCTTTCTTT
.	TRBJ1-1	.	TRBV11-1	CASSLMANTEAFF	TGTGCCAGCAGCTTAATGGCCAACACTGAAGCTTTCTTT
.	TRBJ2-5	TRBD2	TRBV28	CASSFGLAGEGETQYF	TGTGCCAGCAGTTTCGGCCTAGCGGGAGAGGGGGAGACCCAGTACTTC